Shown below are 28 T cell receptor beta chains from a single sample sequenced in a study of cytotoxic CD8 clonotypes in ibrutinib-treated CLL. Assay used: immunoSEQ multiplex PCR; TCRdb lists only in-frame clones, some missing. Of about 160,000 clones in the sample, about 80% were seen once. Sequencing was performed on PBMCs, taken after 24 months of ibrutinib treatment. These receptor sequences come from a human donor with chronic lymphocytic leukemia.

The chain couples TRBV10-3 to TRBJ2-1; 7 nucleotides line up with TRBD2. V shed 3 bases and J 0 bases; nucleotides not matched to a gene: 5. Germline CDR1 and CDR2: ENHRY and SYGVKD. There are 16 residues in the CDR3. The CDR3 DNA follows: TGTGCCATCAGTGAAAACAGCGGGGACTCCTACAATGAGCAGTTCTTC. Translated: CAISENSGDSYNEQFF.

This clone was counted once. The CDR3 DNA is TGTGCCAGCAGCTTAAACAGGGGCTATGGCTACACCTTC. Translated, it gives CASSLNRGYGYTF. This chain connects TRBV5-6 to TRBJ1-2, with 7 nucleotides matching TRBD1. The V segment lost 2 bases and the J segment 4 bases; nucleotides outside the gene matches: 2. Germline CDR1 reads SGHDT; CDR2 reads YYEEEE. The CDR3 spans 13 residues.

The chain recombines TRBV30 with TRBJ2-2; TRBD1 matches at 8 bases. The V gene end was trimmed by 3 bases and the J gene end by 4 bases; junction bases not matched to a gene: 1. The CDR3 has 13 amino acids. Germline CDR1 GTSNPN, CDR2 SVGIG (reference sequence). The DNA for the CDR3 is TGTGCCTGGAGCAGGGGGCTCACCGGGGAGCTGTTTTTT. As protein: CAWSRGLTGELFF.

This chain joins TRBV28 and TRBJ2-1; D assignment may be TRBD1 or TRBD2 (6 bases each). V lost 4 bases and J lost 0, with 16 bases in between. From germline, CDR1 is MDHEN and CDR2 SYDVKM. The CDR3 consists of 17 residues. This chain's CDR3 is CASSWAGTKSSYNEQFF. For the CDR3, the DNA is TGTGCCAGCAGTTGGGCGGGGACAAAAAGCTCCTACAATGAGCAGTTCTTC. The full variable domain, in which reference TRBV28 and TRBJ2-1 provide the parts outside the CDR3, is DVKVTQSSRYLVKRTGEKVFLECVQDMDHENMFWYRQDPGLGLRLIYFSYDVKMKEKGDIPEGYSVSREKKERFSLILESASTNQTSMYLCASSWAGTKSSYNEQFFGPGTRLTVL.

CDR3 sequence reads: CASSQGTGRSGYTF. In DNA form, the CDR3 reads TGCGCCAGCAGCCAGGGGACAGGGCGCAGTGGCTACACCTTC. The chain employs TRBV4-1 and TRBJ1-2; TRBD1 matches at 9 bases. The CDR3 has 14 residues. Per germline, CDR1 MGHRA and CDR2 YSYEKL. V shed 3 bases and J 7 bases; nucleotides not matched to a gene: 6.

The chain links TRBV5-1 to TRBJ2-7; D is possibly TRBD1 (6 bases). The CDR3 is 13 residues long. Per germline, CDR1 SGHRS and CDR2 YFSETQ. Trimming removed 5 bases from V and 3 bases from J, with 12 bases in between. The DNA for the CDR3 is TGCGCCAGCAGTCGGGCAGGGGACTACGAGCAGTACTTC. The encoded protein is CASSRAGDYEQYF.

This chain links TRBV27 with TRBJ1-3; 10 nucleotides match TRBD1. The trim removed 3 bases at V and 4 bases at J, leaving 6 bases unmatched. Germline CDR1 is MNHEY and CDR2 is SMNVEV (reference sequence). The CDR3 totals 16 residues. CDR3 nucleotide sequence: TGTGCCAGCAGTTTTACCGGGACAGGGGTCGGAAACACCATATATTTT. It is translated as CASSFTGTGVGNTIYF.

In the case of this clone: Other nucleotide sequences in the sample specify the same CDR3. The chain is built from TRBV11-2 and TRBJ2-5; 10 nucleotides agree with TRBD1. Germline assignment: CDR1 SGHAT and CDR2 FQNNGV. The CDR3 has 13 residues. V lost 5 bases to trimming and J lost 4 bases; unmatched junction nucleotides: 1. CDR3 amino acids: CASSRDRGETQYF. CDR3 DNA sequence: TGTGCCAGCAGCCGGGACAGGGGAGAGACCCAGTACTTC. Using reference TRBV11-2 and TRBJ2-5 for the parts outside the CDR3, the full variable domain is EAGVAQSPRYKIIEKRQSVAFWCNPISGHATLYWYQQILGQGPKLLIQFQNNGVVDDSQLPKDRFSAERLKGVDSTLKIQPAKLEDSAVYLCASSRDRGETQYFGPGTRLLVL.

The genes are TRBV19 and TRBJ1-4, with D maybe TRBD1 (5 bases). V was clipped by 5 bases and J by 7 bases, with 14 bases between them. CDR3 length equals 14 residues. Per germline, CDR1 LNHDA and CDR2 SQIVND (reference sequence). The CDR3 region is CASSADSEFEKLFF. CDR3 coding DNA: TGTGCCAGTAGTGCCGACAGTGAATTTGAAAAACTGTTTTTT.

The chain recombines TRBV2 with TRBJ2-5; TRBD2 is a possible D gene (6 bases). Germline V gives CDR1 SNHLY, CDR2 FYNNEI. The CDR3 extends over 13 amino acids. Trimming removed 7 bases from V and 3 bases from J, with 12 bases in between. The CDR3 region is CASTRDLKETQYF. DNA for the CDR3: TGTGCCAGCACCAGGGACTTAAAAGAGACCCAGTACTTC.

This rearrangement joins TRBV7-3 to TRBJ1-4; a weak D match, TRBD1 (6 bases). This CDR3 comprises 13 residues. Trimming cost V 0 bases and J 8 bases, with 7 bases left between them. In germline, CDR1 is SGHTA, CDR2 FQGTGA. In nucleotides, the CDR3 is TGTGCCAGCAGCTTAACAAGGGGGGAAAAACTGTTTTTT. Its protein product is CASSLTRGEKLFF.

The CDR3 region has the DNA TGCGCCAGCAGCTTGGGCCCGGGCTCCTACGAGCAGTACTTC. Translating gives CASSLGPGSYEQYF. The chain combines TRBV5-1 with TRBJ2-7; the D is unclear. V lost 0 bases, J lost 0 bases, and 7 bases lay in between. This CDR3 comprises 14 residues. CDR1 and CDR2 from the germline V gene are SGHRS and YFSETQ.

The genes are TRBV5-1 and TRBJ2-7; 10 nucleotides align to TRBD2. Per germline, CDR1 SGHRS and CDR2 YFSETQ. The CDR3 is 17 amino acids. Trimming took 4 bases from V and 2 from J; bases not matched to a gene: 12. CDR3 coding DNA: TGCGCCAGCAGCCCCCGGGGGGTAGCGGGAGGTCCCTACGAGCAGTACTTC. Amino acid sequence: CASSPRGVAGGPYEQYF. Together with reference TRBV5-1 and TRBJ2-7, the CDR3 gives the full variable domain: KAGVTQTPRYLIKTRGQQVTLSCSPISGHRSVSWYQQTPGQGLQFLFEYFSETQRNKGNFPGRFSGRQFSNSRSEMNVSTLELGDSALYLCASSPRGVAGGPYEQYFGPGTRLTVT.

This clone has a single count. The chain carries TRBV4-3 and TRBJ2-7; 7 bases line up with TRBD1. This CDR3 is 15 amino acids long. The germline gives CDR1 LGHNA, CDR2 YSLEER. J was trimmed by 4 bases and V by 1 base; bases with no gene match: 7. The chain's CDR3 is CASSQGQTGIYEQYF. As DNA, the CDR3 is TGCGCCAGCAGCCAAGGTCAGACAGGGATTTACGAGCAGTACTTC.

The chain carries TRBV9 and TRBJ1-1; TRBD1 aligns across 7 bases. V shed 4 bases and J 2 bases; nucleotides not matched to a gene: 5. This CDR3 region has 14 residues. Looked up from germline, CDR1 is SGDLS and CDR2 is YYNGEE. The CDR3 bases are TGTGCCAGCAGCAAACGACAGGGAAACACTGAAGCTTTCTTT. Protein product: CASSKRQGNTEAFF.

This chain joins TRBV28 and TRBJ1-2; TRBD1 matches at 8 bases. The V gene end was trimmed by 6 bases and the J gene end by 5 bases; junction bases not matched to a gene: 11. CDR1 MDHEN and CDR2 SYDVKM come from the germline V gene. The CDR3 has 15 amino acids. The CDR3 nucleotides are TGTGCCAGCAGGACCCCCGGACAGGGCTCTTATGGCTACACCTTC. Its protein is CASRTPGQGSYGYTF.

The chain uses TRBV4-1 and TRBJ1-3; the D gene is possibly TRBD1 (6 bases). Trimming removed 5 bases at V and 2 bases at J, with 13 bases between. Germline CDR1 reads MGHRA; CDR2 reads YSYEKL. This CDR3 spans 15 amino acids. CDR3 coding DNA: TGCGCCAGCAGCGAATCAAGGGGGACTGGAAACACCATATATTTT. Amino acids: CASSESRGTGNTIYF.

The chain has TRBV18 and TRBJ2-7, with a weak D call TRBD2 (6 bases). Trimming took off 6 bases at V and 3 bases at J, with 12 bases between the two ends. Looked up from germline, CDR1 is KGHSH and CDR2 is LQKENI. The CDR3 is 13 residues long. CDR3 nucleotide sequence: TGTGCCAGCTCGCCGACTAGAATCTACGAGCAGTACTTC. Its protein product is CASSPTRIYEQYF.

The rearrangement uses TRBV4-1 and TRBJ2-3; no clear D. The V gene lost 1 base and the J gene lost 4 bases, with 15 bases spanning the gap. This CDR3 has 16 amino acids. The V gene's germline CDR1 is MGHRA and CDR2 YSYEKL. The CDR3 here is CASSQAYAAPSDTQYF. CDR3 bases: TGCGCCAGCAGCCAAGCCTACGCAGCCCCCTCAGATACGCAGTATTTT.

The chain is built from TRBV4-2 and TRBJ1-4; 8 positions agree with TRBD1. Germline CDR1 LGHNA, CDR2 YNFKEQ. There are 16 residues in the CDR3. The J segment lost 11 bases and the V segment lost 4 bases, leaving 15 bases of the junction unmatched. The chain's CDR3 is CASSLPPGQGDGKLFF. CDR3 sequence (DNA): TGTGCCAGCAGCCTACCCCCTGGACAGGGAGATGGGAAACTGTTTTTT.

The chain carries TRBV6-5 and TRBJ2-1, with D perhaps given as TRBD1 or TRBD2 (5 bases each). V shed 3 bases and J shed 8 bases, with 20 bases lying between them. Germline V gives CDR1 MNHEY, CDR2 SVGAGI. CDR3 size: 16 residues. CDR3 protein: CASSYGTHAGLDEQFF. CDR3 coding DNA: TGTGCCAGCAGTTATGGGACCCATGCAGGGCTCGATGAGCAGTTCTTC.

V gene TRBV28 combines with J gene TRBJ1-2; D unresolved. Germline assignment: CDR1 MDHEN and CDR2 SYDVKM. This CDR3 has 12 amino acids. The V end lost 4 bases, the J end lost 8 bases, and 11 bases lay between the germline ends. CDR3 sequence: CASSYPTGGYTF. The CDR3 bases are TGTGCCAGCAGTTACCCCACCGGGGGCTACACCTTC.

The CDR3 DNA is TGTGCCAGCAGTTTGCAGGGGGTAAGAGGAGCTGAAGCTTTCTTT. Translation: CASSLQGVRGAEAFF. The V and J genes are TRBV27 and TRBJ1-1; the match to TRBD1 covers 7 bases. Germline CDR1 MNHEY, CDR2 SMNVEV (reference sequence). The CDR3 has 15 amino acids. After removal of 3 bases from V and 6 bases from J, the junction contained 10 bases not matched to a gene.

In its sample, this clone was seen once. CDR3 amino acids: CASSLTGPGETQYF. The CDR3 nucleotides are TGTGCCAGCAGCTTAACCGGGCCAGGGGAGACCCAGTACTTC. The chain has TRBV5-6 and TRBJ2-5; D perhaps matches TRBD1 (5 bases). From germline, CDR1 is SGHDT and CDR2 YYEEEE. Trimming left V 2 bases short and J 5 bases short, with 13 bases between. This CDR3 has 14 amino acids.

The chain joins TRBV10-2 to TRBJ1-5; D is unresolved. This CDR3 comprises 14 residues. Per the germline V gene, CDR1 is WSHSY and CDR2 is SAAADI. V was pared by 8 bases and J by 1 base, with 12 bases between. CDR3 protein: CASSGLQSNQPQHF. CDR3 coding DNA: TGCGCCAGCTCCGGGCTCCAAAGCAATCAGCCCCAGCATTTT.

Here the CDR3 DNA reads TGTGCCAGCAGCGGATCTAGCACAGATACGCAGTATTTT. Translation: CASSGSSTDTQYF. V usage is TRBV9 and J usage is TRBJ2-3; D unresolved. The CDR3 is 13 residues long. CDR1 SGDLS and CDR2 YYNGEE come from the germline V gene. V was clipped by 3 bases and J by 0 bases, with 5 bases between them.

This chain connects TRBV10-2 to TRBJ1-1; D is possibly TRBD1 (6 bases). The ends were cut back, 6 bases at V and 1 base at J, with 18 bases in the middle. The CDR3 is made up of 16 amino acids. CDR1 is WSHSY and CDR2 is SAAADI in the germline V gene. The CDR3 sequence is CASRVATGTWNTEAFF. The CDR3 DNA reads TGCGCCAGCAGGGTAGCTACCGGGACATGGAACACTGAAGCTTTCTTT.

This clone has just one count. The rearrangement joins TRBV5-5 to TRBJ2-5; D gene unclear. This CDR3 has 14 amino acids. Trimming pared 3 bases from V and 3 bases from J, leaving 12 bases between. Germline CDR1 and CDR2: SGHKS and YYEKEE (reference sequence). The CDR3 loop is CASSSSGKEETQYF. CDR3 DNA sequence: TGTGCCAGCAGCTCGTCTGGGAAGGAAGAGACCCAGTACTTC.